This T cell receptor beta chain was profiled in a study of T-cell reconstitution after alpha-beta-depleted transplantation in children. During its preparation, the TCRbeta library received unique molecular identifiers. TCRdb reprocessed the PCR reads via MiXCR and lists one record per CDR3 protein. The sample lists about 400,000 distinct CDR3 sequences, about a fifth occurring once. Looked up from germline, CDR1 is SGDLS and CDR2 is YYNGEE. After removal of 4 bases from V and 9 bases from J, the junction contained 9 bases not matched to a gene. The CDR3 runs 16 residues. Sequenced here: PBMCs from the stem cell graft donor, sampled from the stem cell graft. The V gene is TRBV9, the J gene TRBJ2-1, with 14 bases lining up with TRBD2. The TCR comes from a human donor who donated a stem cell graft to a child with acute myeloid leukemia. CDR3 bases: TGTGCCAGCAGCACCCATGGGACTAGCGGGAGTGGTGAGCAGTTCTTC. Translating it yields CASSTHGTSGSGEQFF.